These T cell receptor beta chains were read from a single sample in a study of CD8 T cells in ankylosing spondylitis. Via MiXCR, TCRdb re-called the 5' RACE reads, giving one row per CDR3 protein. The repertoire holds hundreds of thousands of distinct CDR3 sequences, with around 9.2% as singletons. Sequenced: blood, either unsorted or a sorted T cell fraction (not recorded which). All receptors come from a male donor with ankylosing spondylitis or in good health (not recorded which). The CDR3 runs from the conserved cysteine through the conserved F or W. The D gene is left open where the match is weak. Clone size is given for some rows only: seen once, a few or many times, or a class if the clone is expanded.

v_gene	abundance	d_gene	j_gene	CDR3aa	CDR3nt
TRBV9	many	-	TRBJ1-2	CASSAYHRAEGYTF	TGTGCCAGCAGCGCATACCACAGGGCAGAGGGCTACACCTTC
TRBV12-3/TRBV12-4	-	TRBD2	TRBJ2-5	CASSSPTRTSGRTQYF	TGTGCCAGCAGTTCCCCCACCCGGACTAGCGGGAGGACCCAGTACTTC
TRBV12-3/TRBV12-4	many	TRBD1	TRBJ2-7	CASSSDRGPFYEQYF	TGTGCCAGCAGTAGTGACAGGGGACCATTCTACGAGCAGTACTTC
TRBV11-2	many	-	TRBJ1-6	CASSLEDAGNSPLHF	TGTGCCAGCAGCTTAGAGGACGCTGGGAATTCACCCCTCCACTTT
TRBV14	-	-	TRBJ2-1	CASSQLKAHEQFF	TGTGCCAGCAGCCAATTGAAGGCCCATGAGCAGTTCTTC
TRBV29-1	many	-	TRBJ1-1	CSVEGGHIMNTEAFF	TGCAGCGTTGAGGGGGGGCATATCATGAACACTGAAGCTTTCTTT
TRBV12-3/TRBV12-4	many	-	TRBJ1-1	CASSLSTRDKAFF	TGTGCCAGCAGTTTATCTACCCGGGACAAAGCTTTCTTT
TRBV27	many	-	TRBJ2-2	CASSLYPSTGFGGELFF	TGTGCCAGCAGTTTGTATCCCTCTACGGGGTTTGGCGGGGAGCTGTTTTTT
TRBV6-2/TRBV6-3	many	-	TRBJ1-5	CASSYSRGNQPQHF	TGTGCCAGCAGTTACTCCCGAGGTAATCAGCCCCAGCATTTT
TRBV7-9	many	TRBD1	TRBJ2-5	CAGEGAQETQYF	TGTGCCGGAGAGGGGGCCCAAGAGACCCAGTACTTC
TRBV4-3	few	TRBD2	TRBJ2-1	CASSQDRRSGGANEQFF	TGCGCCAGCAGCCAAGATCGCCGTAGCGGGGGGGCAAATGAGCAGTTCTTC
TRBV6-1	-	TRBD2	TRBJ2-7	CASNGRGTSTAYEQYF	TGTGCCAGCAATGGCAGGGGGACTAGCACGGCCTACGAGCAGTACTTC
TRBV20-1	many	TRBD1	TRBJ2-3	CSATGQVPQYF	TGCAGTGCTACCGGACAGGTACCGCAGTATTTT
TRBV29-1	many	TRBD2	TRBJ2-2	CSVGTGLAGVPGELFF	TGCAGCGTCGGGACCGGACTAGCGGGAGTTCCCGGGGAGCTGTTTTTT
TRBV11-2	many	TRBD2	TRBJ2-1	CASSLGPSGFF	TGTGCCAGCAGCTTAGGTCCTAGCGGCTTCTTC
TRBV20-1	many	TRBD1	TRBJ1-1	CSALRRDRGAEAFF	TGCAGTGCTTTACGACGGGACAGGGGGGCTGAAGCTTTCTTT
TRBV20-1	many	-	TRBJ2-1	CSARATGHNEQFF	TGCAGTGCTAGAGCTACGGGGCACAATGAGCAGTTCTTC
TRBV4-1	many	TRBD1	TRBJ2-1	CASSQDLRDSKFF	TGCGCCAGCAGCCAAGATCTCCGGGACAGTAAGTTCTTC
TRBV12-3/TRBV12-4	many	TRBD1	TRBJ1-2	CASRLDRGRGYTF	TGTGCCAGCAGGCTCGACAGGGGAAGGGGCTACACCTTC
TRBV19	-	-	TRBJ1-5	CASTSTGYNQPQHF	TGTGCCAGTACCAGTACCGGGTACAATCAGCCCCAGCATTTT
TRBV4-2	-	-	TRBJ2-3	CASSSWAGTSTDTQYF	TGTGCCAGCAGCTCCTGGGCCGGAACTAGCACAGATACGCAGTATTTT
TRBV29-1	-	TRBD2	TRBJ2-5	CGGRCETQYF	TGCGGCGGGAGGTGTGAGACCCAGTACTTC
TRBV20-1	many	TRBD2	TRBJ2-3	CSASVVGGTDTQYF	TGCAGTGCTAGTGTGGTGGGGGGGACAGATACGCAGTATTTT
TRBV19	-	TRBD1	TRBJ2-1	CASTLGTASSYNEQFF	TGTGCCAGTACCCTGGGGACAGCCTCCTCCTACAATGAGCAGTTCTTC
TRBV7-9	-	-	TRBJ1-6	CASSQGSPLHF	TGTGCCAGCTCCCAGGGGTCACCCCTCCACTTT
TRBV7-6	many	-	TRBJ2-2	CASSSAFDTGELFF	TGTGCCAGCAGCTCCGCCTTTGACACCGGGGAGCTGTTTTTT
TRBV7-2	many	-	TRBJ2-2	CASSSRTGHPNTGELFF	TGTGCCAGCAGCTCACGGACGGGACATCCGAACACCGGGGAGCTGTTTTTT
TRBV20-1	many	-	TRBJ1-1	CSAPTGNTEAFF	TGCAGTGCCCCGACAGGGAACACTGAAGCTTTCTTT
TRBV27	few	-	TRBJ2-2	CASSPRGRSYTGELFF	TGTGCCAGCAGTCCCCGTGGCAGGTCCTACACCGGGGAGCTGTTTTTT
TRBV6-1	-	-	TRBJ2-2	CASSRTFGNTGELFF	TGTGCCAGCAGTCGGACCTTCGGGAACACCGGGGAGCTGTTTTTT
TRBV7-2	-	TRBD2	TRBJ2-3	CASSLALGLADLTDTQYF	TGTGCCAGCAGCTTAGCGTTAGGGCTAGCGGACCTCACAGATACGCAGTATTTT
TRBV6-2/TRBV6-3	many	TRBD1	TRBJ1-2	CASRLDRGLDGYTF	TGTGCCAGCAGACTTGACAGGGGGCTCGATGGCTACACCTTC
TRBV29-1	many	TRBD1	TRBJ2-7	CSVGQTSYEQYF	TGCAGCGTGGGACAGACGTCCTACGAGCAGTACTTC
TRBV12-3/TRBV12-4	many	-	TRBJ2-5	CASSAQLVQETQYF	TGTGCCAGCAGTGCACAACTAGTCCAAGAGACCCAGTACTTC
TRBV6-5	-	TRBD2	TRBJ2-7	CASRLLAGGHEQYF	TGTGCCAGCAGATTACTAGCGGGGGGCCACGAGCAGTACTTC
TRBV5-1	many	-	TRBJ1-1	CASSQRSPPGTEAFF	TGCGCCAGCTCTCAAAGGAGCCCCCCTGGCACTGAAGCTTTCTTT
TRBV19	many	-	TRBJ2-2	CASSTTGYGGELFF	TGTGCCAGTAGTACCACAGGGTACGGCGGGGAGCTGTTTTTT
TRBV24-1	many	-	TRBJ1-2	CATSDVETNYGYTF	TGTGCCACCAGTGACGTGGAGACTAACTATGGCTACACCTTC
TRBV5-1	few	TRBD1	TRBJ2-7	CASSSSSGTGLYEQYF	TGCGCCAGCAGCTCGTCATCCGGGACAGGGCTCTACGAGCAGTACTTC
TRBV29-1	many	-	TRBJ2-7	CSVGGRYEQYF	TGCAGCGTTGGGGGCCGATACGAGCAGTACTTC
TRBV7-2	many	-	TRBJ1-2	CASSTSSRDGYTF	TGTGCCAGCAGCACAAGTTCTCGCGACGGCTACACCTTC
TRBV4-1	many	TRBD1	TRBJ1-1	CASSQAHRGRTEAFF	TGCGCCAGCAGCCAAGCGCACAGGGGGCGTACTGAAGCTTTCTTT
TRBV7-2	many	TRBD2	TRBJ2-1	CASIYSGLEQFF	TGTGCCAGCATTTATAGCGGGCTTGAGCAGTTCTTC
TRBV12-5	-	-	TRBJ1-5	CASGLGERGQPQHF	TGTGCTAGTGGTTTAGGGGAACGAGGTCAGCCCCAGCATTTT